Here is one T cell receptor beta chain with its context. Its specificity is unknown. These data belong to a study of CD8 T cells in ankylosing spondylitis. Study results and limitations: Disease-linked clones displayed a CD8+ phenotype and appeared relatively rarely in peripheral blood. Seemingly distinctive of ankylosing spondylitis blood was a TCR beta motif formed by eight highly homologous variants. Matched ankylosing spondylitis synovial fluid reportedly showed significant enrichment of disease-linked clones. Existing reports had already noted some motif variants in reactive arthritis synovial fluid and blood.

This CDR3 is 13 amino acids long. With 10 bases removed from V and 6 bases from J, the gap between germline ends came to 16 bases. CDR1 and CDR2 from the germline V gene are LGHDT and YNNKEL (reference sequence). Preparation of TCR beta libraries was done by quantitative 5'-RACE with molecular barcodes. Each CDR3 protein gets one entry after TCRdb re-called the 5' RACE reads with MiXCR. The sample carries about 500,000 distinct CDR3 sequences, 12% recorded once. This chain uses TRBV3-1 with TRBJ2-1, with D possibly being TRBD1 or TRBD2 (5 bases each). The sequencing input was blood, either unsorted or a sorted T cell fraction (not recorded which). The clonotype originates from a male donor with ankylosing spondylitis. CDR3 protein: CATWDLRANEQFF. As DNA, the CDR3 is TGTGCCACCTGGGACCTCCGCGCCAATGAGCAGTTCTTC.